This TCR beta chain was documented in a study of response to subunit inactivated influenza vaccine. Overall study results and limits: The study's authors posited that every seasonal influenza vaccination enlists few new T cells.

TCRdb re-derived calls from the RT-PCR reads in MiXCR, one entry per CDR3 protein. The sample records hundreds of thousands of distinct CDR3 sequences, approximately 15% being singletons. The germline V gene encodes CDR1 MDHEN and CDR2 SYDVKM. V shed 2 bases and J 3 bases; nucleotides not matched to a gene: 5. This CDR3 has 16 residues. This clonotype was counted only a few times. Its antigen is still unknown. The source was PBMCs from blood, collected 11 to 12 days after vaccination. The chain has TRBV28 and TRBJ2-3; 10 bases line up with TRBD2. The TCR originated in a man in his forties or fifties who received an inactivated influenza vaccine. CDR3 loop: CASSLGLAGETDTQYF. The CDR3 DNA follows: TGTGCCAGCAGTTTAGGGCTAGCGGGGGAAACAGATACGCAGTATTTT.